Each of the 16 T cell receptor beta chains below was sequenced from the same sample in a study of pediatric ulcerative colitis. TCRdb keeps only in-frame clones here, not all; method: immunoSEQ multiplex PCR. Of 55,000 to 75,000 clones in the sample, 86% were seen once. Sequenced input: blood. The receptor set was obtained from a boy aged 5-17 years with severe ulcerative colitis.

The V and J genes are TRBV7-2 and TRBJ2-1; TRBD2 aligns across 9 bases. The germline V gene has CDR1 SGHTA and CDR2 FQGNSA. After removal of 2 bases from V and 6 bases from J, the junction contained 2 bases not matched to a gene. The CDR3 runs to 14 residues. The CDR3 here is CASSLRGLANEQFF. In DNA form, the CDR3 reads TGTGCCAGCAGCTTACGGGGACTAGCCAATGAGCAGTTCTTC.

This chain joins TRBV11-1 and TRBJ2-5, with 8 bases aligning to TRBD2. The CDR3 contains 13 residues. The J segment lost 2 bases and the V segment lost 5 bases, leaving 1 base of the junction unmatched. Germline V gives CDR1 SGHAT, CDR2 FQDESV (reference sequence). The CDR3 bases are TGTGCCAGCAGCCCGGGGGGGCAAGAGACCCAGTACTTC. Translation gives CASSPGGQETQYF.

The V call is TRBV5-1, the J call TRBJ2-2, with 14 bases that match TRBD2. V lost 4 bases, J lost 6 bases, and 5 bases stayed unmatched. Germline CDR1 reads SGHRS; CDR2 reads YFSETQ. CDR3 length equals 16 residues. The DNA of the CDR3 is TGCGCCAGCAGCGCCGCGGGACTAGCGGGGGCCGGGGAGCTGTTTTTT. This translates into CASSAAGLAGAGELFF.

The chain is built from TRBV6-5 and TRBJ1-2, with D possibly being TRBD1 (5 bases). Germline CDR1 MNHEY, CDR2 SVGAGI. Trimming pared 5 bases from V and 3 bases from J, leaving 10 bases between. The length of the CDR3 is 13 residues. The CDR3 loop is CASSRGVDYGYTF. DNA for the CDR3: TGTGCCAGCAGTCGAGGGGTAGACTATGGCTACACCTTC.

The chain's CDR3 is CASSSRFYEQYF. The DNA for the CDR3 is TGTGCCAGCAGCTCCCGCTTCTACGAGCAGTACTTC. This chain connects TRBV7-2 to TRBJ2-7; no definite D call. CDR3 size: 12 residues. The ends were cut back, 4 bases at V and 3 bases at J, with 7 bases in the middle. Germline V gene data show CDR1 as SGHTA and CDR2 as FQGNSA.

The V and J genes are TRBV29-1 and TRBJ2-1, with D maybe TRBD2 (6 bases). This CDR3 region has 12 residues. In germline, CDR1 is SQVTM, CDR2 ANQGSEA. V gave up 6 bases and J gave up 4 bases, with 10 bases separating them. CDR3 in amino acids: CSVGGDYNEQFF. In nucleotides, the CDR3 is TGCAGCGTAGGCGGGGATTACAATGAGCAGTTCTTC.

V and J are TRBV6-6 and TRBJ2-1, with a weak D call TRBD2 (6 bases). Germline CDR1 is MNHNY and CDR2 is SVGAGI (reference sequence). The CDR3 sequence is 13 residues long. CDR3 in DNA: TGTGCGACTGGGGCGGGATACGGAAATGAGCAGTTCTTC. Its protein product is CATGAGYGNEQFF.

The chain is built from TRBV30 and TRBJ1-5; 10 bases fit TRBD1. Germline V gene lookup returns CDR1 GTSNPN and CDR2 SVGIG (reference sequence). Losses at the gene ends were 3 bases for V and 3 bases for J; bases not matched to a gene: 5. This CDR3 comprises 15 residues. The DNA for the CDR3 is TGTGCCTGGAGCTCCAGACAGGGGGCCAATCAGCCCCAGCATTTT. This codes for CAWSSRQGANQPQHF.

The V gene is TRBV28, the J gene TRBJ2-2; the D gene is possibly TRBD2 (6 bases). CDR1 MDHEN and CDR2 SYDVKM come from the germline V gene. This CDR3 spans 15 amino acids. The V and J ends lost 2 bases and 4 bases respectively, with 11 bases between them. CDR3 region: CASSLPGGSTGELFF. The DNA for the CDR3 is TGTGCCAGCAGTTTACCCGGGGGAAGCACCGGGGAGCTGTTTTTT.

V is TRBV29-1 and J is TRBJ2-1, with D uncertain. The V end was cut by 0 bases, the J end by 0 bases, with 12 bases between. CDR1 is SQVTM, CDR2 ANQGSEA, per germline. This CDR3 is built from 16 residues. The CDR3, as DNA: TGCAGCGTTGAAGATTCGAGCGCGAGCTCCTACAATGAGCAGTTCTTC. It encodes CSVEDSSASSYNEQFF.

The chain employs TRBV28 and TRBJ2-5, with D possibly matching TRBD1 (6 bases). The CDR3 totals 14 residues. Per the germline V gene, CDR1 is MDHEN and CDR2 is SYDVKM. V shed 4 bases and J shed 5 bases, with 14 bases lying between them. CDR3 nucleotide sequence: TGTGCCAGCAGTTCCCCAGGGGCAGAGGAGACCCAGTACTTC. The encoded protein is CASSSPGAEETQYF. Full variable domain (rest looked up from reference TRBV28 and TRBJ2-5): DVKVTQSSRYLVKRTGEKVFLECVQDMDHENMFWYRQDPGLGLRLIYFSYDVKMKEKGDIPEGYSVSREKKERFSLILESASTNQTSMYLCASSSPGAEETQYFGPGTRLLVL.

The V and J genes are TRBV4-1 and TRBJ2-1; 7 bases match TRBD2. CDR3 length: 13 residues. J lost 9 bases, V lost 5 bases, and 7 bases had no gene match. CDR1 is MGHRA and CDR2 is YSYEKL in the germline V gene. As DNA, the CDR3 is TGCGCCAGCAGCGCACCCGGACTAGGTGAGCAGTTCTTC. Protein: CASSAPGLGEQFF.

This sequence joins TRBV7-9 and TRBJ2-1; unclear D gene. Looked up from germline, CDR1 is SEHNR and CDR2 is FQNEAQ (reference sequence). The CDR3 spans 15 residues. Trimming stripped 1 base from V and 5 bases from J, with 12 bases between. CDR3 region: CASSLELGWDNEQFF. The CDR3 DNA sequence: TGTGCCAGCAGCTTAGAGTTGGGATGGGACAATGAGCAGTTCTTC.

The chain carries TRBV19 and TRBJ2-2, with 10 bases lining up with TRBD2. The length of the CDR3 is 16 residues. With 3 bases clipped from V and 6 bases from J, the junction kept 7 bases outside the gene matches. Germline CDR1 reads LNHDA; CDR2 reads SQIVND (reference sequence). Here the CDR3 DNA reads TGTGCCAGTAGTATGAGTCTAGCGGGAGTCCCCGGGGAGCTGTTTTTT. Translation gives CASSMSLAGVPGELFF.

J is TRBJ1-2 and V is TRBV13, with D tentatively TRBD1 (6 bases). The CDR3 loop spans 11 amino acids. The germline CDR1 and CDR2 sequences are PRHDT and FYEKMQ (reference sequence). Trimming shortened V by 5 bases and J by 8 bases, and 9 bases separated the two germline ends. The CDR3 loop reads CASSQGQGYTF. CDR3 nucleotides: TGTGCCAGCAGCCAAGGACAGGGCTACACCTTC.

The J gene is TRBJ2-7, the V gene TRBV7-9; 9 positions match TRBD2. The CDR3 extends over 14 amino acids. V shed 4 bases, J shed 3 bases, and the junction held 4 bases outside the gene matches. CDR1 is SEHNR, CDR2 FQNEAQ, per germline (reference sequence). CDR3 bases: TGTGCCAGCAGCTCTAGCGGGACGAACTACGAGCAGTACTTC. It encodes CASSSSGTNYEQYF.